The next 13 T cell receptor beta chains were all read from a single sample in a study of cytomegalovirus exposure and HLA in healthy donors (dated by TCRdb to about 2017). Library prep was done by the immunoSEQ multiplex PCR assay. The multiplex PCR relied on a mix of 60 forward primers for TCR Vbeta segments and 13 reverse primers for TCR Jbeta segments. The table comes from immuneACCESS by way of TCRdb, which keeps in-frame sequences with V and J called. Part of the clones is missing from these tables; in studies checked, under half for an unresolved V gene and the rest for unknown reasons. This sample's table lists about 140,000 clones. Roughly 3% of the sample rests with the top ten. Sequencing input: PBMCs. These receptors all stem from a man aged 40-50 years in good health and CMV-seronegative.

The chain links TRBV29-1 to TRBJ2-6, with D possibly TRBD1 on 5 matching bases. Germline CDR1 SQVTM, CDR2 ANQGSEA. V was shortened by 4 bases and J by 2 bases, with 15 bases between the two germline ends. The CDR3 covers 16 residues. CDR3 residues: CSVVWTPRPGANVLTF. CDR3 nucleotide sequence: TGCAGCGTTGTCTGGACACCTCGCCCTGGGGCCAACGTCCTGACTTTC.

CDR3 loop: CASSFFRTGLYNEQFF. CDR3 nucleotide sequence: TGTGCCAGCAGTTTCTTTAGGACAGGGCTATACAATGAGCAGTTCTTC. The chain is built from TRBV27 and TRBJ2-1; 8 bases align to TRBD1. The J segment lost 4 bases and the V segment lost 3 bases, leaving 8 bases of the junction unmatched. This CDR3 comprises 16 residues. Germline CDR1 reads MNHEY; CDR2 reads SMNVEV (reference sequence).

This rearrangement joins TRBV27 to TRBJ1-2; 8 bases are shared with TRBD1. The junction had 6 bases not matched to a gene; V was cut back by 5 bases and J by 4 bases. The CDR3 totals 14 residues. The germline V gene encodes CDR1 MNHEY and CDR2 SMNVEV (reference sequence). The CDR3 DNA reads TGTGCCAGCAGTCTCGGACAGGGACTCTATGGCTACACCTTC. Translation: CASSLGQGLYGYTF.

This CDR3 is CASSRGGQETQYF. In DNA form, the CDR3 reads TGTGCCAGCAGCCGGGGGGGCCAAGAGACCCAGTACTTC. The chain has TRBV7-7 and TRBJ2-5; TRBD2 matches 8 bases. CDR3 length: 13 amino acids. Germline-derived CDR1 and CDR2 are SSHAT and FNYEAQ (reference sequence). The V gene end was trimmed by 5 bases and the J gene end by 1 base; junction bases not matched to a gene: 0.

The chain employs TRBV2 and TRBJ2-3; 13 bases agree with TRBD2. From germline, CDR1 is SNHLY and CDR2 FYNNEI. The CDR3 has 15 residues. The V gene end was trimmed by 6 bases and the J gene end by 4 bases; junction bases not matched to a gene: 4. CDR3 sequence (DNA): TGTGCCAGCAGCGGGACTAGCGGGGTAGCAGATACGCAGTATTTT. This gives the protein CASSGTSGVADTQYF.

The chain carries TRBV6-1 and TRBJ1-2; possibly TRBD1 for D (6 bases). V was cut by 7 bases and J by 0 bases, with 12 bases left in between. The germline V gene has CDR1 MNHNS and CDR2 SASEGT. This CDR3 region has 14 residues. The CDR3 DNA reads as TGTGCCAGCATCGGGGGGCATACTAACTATGGCTACACCTTC. This gives the protein CASIGGHTNYGYTF.

Regarding this clone: The sample carries other DNA sequences with the same CDR3. This rearrangement joins TRBV7-8 to TRBJ2-1; 7 bases match TRBD1. This CDR3 has 16 amino acids. CDR1 and CDR2 from the germline V gene are SGHVS and FQNEAQ. V dropped 0 bases and J dropped 4; count of bases not matched to a gene: 6. CDR3 coding DNA: TGTGCCAGCAGCTTAGCAGACAGGGCCTCATACAATGAGCAGTTCTTC. It is translated as CASSLADRASYNEQFF.

The CDR3 reads CASRDREGVSYTF. In DNA form, the CDR3 reads TGTGCCAGCAGGGACAGGGAGGGGGTTAGCTACACCTTC. This chain uses TRBV28 with TRBJ1-2; 8 bases are a match to TRBD1. J was trimmed by 9 bases and V by 6 bases; bases with no gene match: 9. CDR3 size: 13 residues. The germline V gene encodes CDR1 MDHEN and CDR2 SYDVKM.

The rearrangement joins TRBV5-1 to TRBJ2-7; 8 bases match TRBD1. The J segment lost 3 bases and the V segment lost 4 bases, leaving 9 bases of the junction unmatched. Germline V gives CDR1 SGHRS, CDR2 YFSETQ. The CDR3 length is 15 residues. CDR3 loop: CASSPTGTGIYEQYF. CDR3 coding DNA: TGCGCCAGCAGCCCCACCGGGACAGGTATCTACGAGCAGTACTTC.

The chain couples TRBV7-9 to TRBJ1-1; D is unclear. The germline V gene has CDR1 SEHNR and CDR2 FQNEAQ (reference sequence). The CDR3 extends over 12 amino acids. The V end was cut by 2 bases, the J end by 2 bases, with 3 bases between. The CDR3 sequence is CASSLSNTEAFF. The CDR3 DNA is TGTGCCAGCAGCTTATCTAACACTGAAGCTTTCTTT.

This chain connects TRBV6-6 to TRBJ1-1; D gene ambiguous. Germline CDR1 MNHNY, CDR2 SVGAGI (reference sequence). The CDR3 extends over 13 amino acids. V lost 6 bases, J lost 3 bases, and 11 bases lay in between. Written as DNA, the CDR3 is TGTGCCAGCAGGACGAGAGGGTACACTGAAGCTTTCTTT. Encoded protein: CASRTRGYTEAFF.

The CDR3 DNA is TGTGCCAGCAGTTTAAGACCCCCAGGGGATGGTCAGCCCCAGCATTTT. It specifies CASSLRPPGDGQPQHF. The chain links TRBV27 to TRBJ1-5, with D tentatively TRBD1 (6 bases). The CDR3 length is 16 residues. In germline, CDR1 is MNHEY, CDR2 SMNVEV (reference sequence). The germline V and J ends were trimmed by 2 bases and 6 bases, with 17 bases remaining between them.

The J gene is TRBJ1-2, the V gene TRBV7-2; D gene unclear. The CDR3 runs to 12 residues. The germline CDR1 and CDR2 sequences are SGHTA and FQGNSA. With 5 bases removed from V and 5 bases from J, the gap between germline ends came to 9 bases. The CDR3 sequence: CASSQRDYGYTF. DNA of the CDR3: TGTGCCAGCAGCCAGAGGGATTATGGCTACACCTTC.